This entry concerns a single T cell receptor beta chain. Its antigen remains unknown. This record comes from a study of CD4+ T cells in melanoma. TCRdb's table, derived via immunoSEQ multiplex PCR, lists solely in-frame clones and lacks some. The table lists about 50,000 clones, about 91% of them singletons. Germline V gene sequence: CDR1 MGHDK, CDR2 SYGVNS. The CDR3 is 14 residues long. Trimming stripped 3 bases from V and 4 bases from J, with 12 bases between. Notes on the study in general: CD8+ T cell, macrophage and B cell function reportedly correlated with neoantigen-specific CD4+ T cells. In melanoma, neoantigen-specific CD4+ T cells reportedly differed in differentiation state.

The chain combines TRBV25-1 with TRBJ1-2; TRBD1 is a possible D gene (6 bases). The material sequenced was peripheral blood. The clonotype was recovered from a human donor with melanoma. The CDR3 DNA reads TGTGCCAGCAGTGATCTGGGGGGCGCCTATGGCTACACCTTC. Its protein product is CASSDLGGAYGYTF.